This T cell receptor (beta chain) came from a study of T-cell memory formation after mild COVID-19. At the level of the study: Most TCR clusters belonged to a single donor.

Concerning this clonotype itself: Its matching antigen is unknown.

TCRdb reprocessed the 5' RACE reads via MiXCR and lists one record per CDR3 protein. Among 470,000 or so distinct CDR3 sequences listed, approximately 18% were seen once. The CDR3 has 13 amino acids. The germline CDR1 and CDR2 sequences are SGHVS and FQNEAQ. Trimming left V 5 bases short and J 8 bases short, with 12 bases between. Study observations and caveats: Contracting CD4+ clones sat mainly in CM and EM; CD8+ in EMRA. Day 15 to 85 contractors were CD4/CD8 balanced; later expanders leaned CD4+. Cross-reactive memory appears to have joined, as suggested by some responding clones showing up in pre-infection memory.

The V call is TRBV7-8, the J call TRBJ1-4, with D possibly being TRBD1 (5 bases). The receptor was isolated from an adult woman who had mild COVID-19 (a few samples of this study predate the infection). Cell type and time point are not known. The sample comprised PBMCs or a T cell subset sorted from them (not recorded which). The CDR3 DNA sequence: TGTGCCAGCAGCGGCAGGGCCGGAGAAAAACTGTTTTTT. Protein product: CASSGRAGEKLFF.